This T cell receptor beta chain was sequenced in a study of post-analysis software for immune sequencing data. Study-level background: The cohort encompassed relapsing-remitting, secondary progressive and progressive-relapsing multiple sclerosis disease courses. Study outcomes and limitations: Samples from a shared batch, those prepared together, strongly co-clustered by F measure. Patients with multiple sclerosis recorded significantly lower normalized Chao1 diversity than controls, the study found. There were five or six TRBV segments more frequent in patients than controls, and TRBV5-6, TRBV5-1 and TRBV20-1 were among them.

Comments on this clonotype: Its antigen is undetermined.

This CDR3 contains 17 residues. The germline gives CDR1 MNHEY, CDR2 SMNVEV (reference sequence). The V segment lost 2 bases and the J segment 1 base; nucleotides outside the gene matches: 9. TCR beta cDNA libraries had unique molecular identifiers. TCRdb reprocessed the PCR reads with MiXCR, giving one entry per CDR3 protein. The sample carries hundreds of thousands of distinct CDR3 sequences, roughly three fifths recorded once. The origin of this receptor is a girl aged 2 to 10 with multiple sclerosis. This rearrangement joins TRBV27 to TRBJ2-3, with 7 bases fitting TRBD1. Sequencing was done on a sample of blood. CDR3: CASSLQRGLTGTDTQYF. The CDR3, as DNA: TGTGCCAGCAGTTTACAAAGGGGGCTCACAGGCACAGATACGCAGTATTTT.